A selection of T cell receptor beta chains follows, all from one sample in a study of beta chain features in type 1 diabetes. Produced via immunoSEQ multiplex PCR; TCRdb's table is partial and in-frame only. The data contain 300,000 or so clones, approximately 8.2% of them singletons. Sequenced input: central memory CD4+ T cells from blood. The receptors come from a woman younger than 30 in good health. Both conserved end residues are part of each CDR3. A D gene is named only where the DNA matches it firmly. Clone size appears in some rows only: once, few, many, or a class for an expanded clone.

V	J	D	size	DNA	CDR3
TRBV27	TRBJ1-1	.	.	TGTGCCAGCAGTTTAAGGTTGGCTTTCTTT	CASSLRLAFF
TRBV21-1	TRBJ2-7	.	many	TGTGCCAGCAGCCTCGAGGAAAGCTACGAGCAGTACTTC	CASSLEESYEQYF
TRBV4-2	TRBJ2-1	TRBD2	many	TGTGCCAGCAGCCAACATAGCGGGACCTACAATGAGCAGTTCTTC	CASSQHSGTYNEQFF
TRBV7-7	TRBJ2-3	.	few	TGTGCTAGCAGTCCAGGAGGAGGCGATACGCAGTATTTT	CASSPGGGDTQYF
TRBV6-5	TRBJ2-7	.	many	TGTGCCAGCAGTTACTCGCGGGACCGCTACGAGCAGTACTTC	CASSYSRDRYEQYF
TRBV18	TRBJ2-4	.	many	TGTGCCAGCTCACTCAGTGCAGGAAACATTCAGTACTTC	CASSLSAGNIQYF
TRBV7-2	TRBJ2-7	.	few	TGTGCCAGCAGCTTAGCGGCCGGGGGCGCGTACGAGCAGTACTTC	CASSLAAGGAYEQYF
TRBV28	TRBJ2-6	.	.	TGTGCCAGTCGACAGCGAGATTACGCATCTGGGGCCAACGTCCTGACTTTC	CASRQRDYASGANVLTF
TRBV2	TRBJ2-5	TRBD2	.	TGTGCCAGCAGTCTAGCGGGACCACAAGAGACCCAGTACTTC	CASSLAGPQETQYF
TRBV2	TRBJ2-5	TRBD2	few	TGTGCCAGCACCTTTGGGACTAGCGGCCCTCAAGAGACCCAGTACTTC	CASTFGTSGPQETQYF
TRBV28	TRBJ1-2	TRBD1	many	TGTGCCAGCAGTGCCTCCGCAGGGGGCGACGCTAACTATGGCTACACCTTC	CASSASAGGDANYGYTF
TRBV27	TRBJ1-1	.	many	TGTGCCAGCAGTTTCACAGGGAACACTGAAGCTTTCTTT	CASSFTGNTEAFF
TRBV7-9	TRBJ2-2	TRBD2	few	TGTGCCATCTCACCCTGGCTAGCGGGAGGTAGCACCGGGGAGCTGTTTTTT	CAISPWLAGGSTGELFF
TRBV7-3	TRBJ2-1	.	.	.	CASSPQGLYLHLQFF
TRBV27	TRBJ2-7	.	few	TGTGCCAGCAGTTCAGACGTACAGGCGATGGGTGCCTACGAGCAGTACTTC	CASSSDVQAMGAYEQYF
TRBV7-2	TRBJ1-1	.	few	TGTGCCAGCAGTCTCATCGCGACCTGGGGCACTGAAGCTTTCTTT	CASSLIATWGTEAFF
TRBV6-6	TRBJ1-1	.	.	TGTGCCAGCAGTTACGGGGGAACCAACACTGAAGCTTTCTTT	CASSYGGTNTEAFF
TRBV5-4	TRBJ2-1	TRBD2	few	TGTGCCAGCAGCCCGCCTGGGACTAGCGGAGACAATGAGCAGTTCTTC	CASSPPGTSGDNEQFF
TRBV20-1	TRBJ2-1	.	few	TGCAGTGCTTCGAACAATGAGCAGTTCTTC	CSASNNEQFF
TRBV2	TRBJ2-1	TRBD2	many	TGTGCCAGCAGTGCGGGACTAGGAGGTTACAATGAGCAGTTCTTC	CASSAGLGGYNEQFF
TRBV5-4	TRBJ2-3	.	few	TGTGCCAGCAGCTTGTCCGGGGGCAAAGATACGCAGTATTTT	CASSLSGGKDTQYF
TRBV5-6	TRBJ2-1	.	.	TGTGCCAGCAGCTTGAACCGGAATGAGCAGTTCTTC	CASSLNRNEQFF
TRBV5-1	TRBJ2-7	TRBD1	.	TGCGCCAGCAGCGGGAGGACAGGGAGTTACATCTTGGAGCAGTACTTC	CASSGRTGSYILEQYF
TRBV7-2	TRBJ2-3	.	.	TGTGCCAGCAGCTTATGGCAGAGCACAGATACGCAGTATTTT	CASSLWQSTDTQYF
TRBV2	TRBJ1-1	.	.	TGTGCCAGCAGTGAACTAGTCCCGAACACTGAAGCTTTCTTT	CASSELVPNTEAFF
TRBV5-6	TRBJ2-4	.	.	TGTGCCAGCAGCCTTGCGAGGGGAAACATTCAGTACTTC	CASSLARGNIQYF
TRBV5-1	TRBJ2-5	.	.	TGCGCCAGCAGCTTGGTGTCAGAAGAGACCCAGTACTTC	CASSLVSEETQYF
TRBV29-1	TRBJ2-7	TRBD1	.	TGCAGCGTGGTGTCGGACAGGGTAAACTACGAGCAGTACTTC	CSVVSDRVNYEQYF
TRBV5-1	TRBJ2-7	.	few	TGCGCCATCGCGGGCAGGGACTACGAGCAGTACTTC	CAIAGRDYEQYF
TRBV5-6	TRBJ1-2	.	.	TGTGCCAGCAGCTTTTATACAGGGAAGGATTACTATGGCTACACCTTC	CASSFYTGKDYYGYTF
TRBV4-2	TRBJ2-7	.	.	TGTGCCAGCAGCCTTCAAGGGGGTAGCTCCTACGAGCAGTACTTC	CASSLQGGSSYEQYF
TRBV7-9	TRBJ2-6	.	.	TGTGCCAGCATCCTCCAGATCTCTGGGGCCAACGTCCTGACTTTC	CASILQISGANVLTF
TRBV7-2	TRBJ1-5	.	.	TGTGCCAGCAGCTTAGTAGGTCATCAGCCCCAGCATTTT	CASSLVGHQPQHF
TRBV2	TRBJ1-5	.	.	TGTGCCAGCAGTGAATCTTCAGGGATATTATACGACAATCAGCCCCAGCATTTT	CASSESSGILYDNQPQHF
TRBV5-1	TRBJ2-1	.	few	TGCGCCAGCAGCTCCACCTCCTACAATGAGCAGTTCTTC	CASSSTSYNEQFF
TRBV9	TRBJ2-1	.	.	TGTGCCAGCAGCGTAGTTGCGGGTGGAAACAATGAGCAGTTCTTC	CASSVVAGGNNEQFF
TRBV7-9	TRBJ2-1	.	few	TGTGCCAGCAGCCCCATTAATGAGCAGTTCTTC	CASSPINEQFF
TRBV2	TRBJ2-3	TRBD1	few	TGTGCCAGCAATGACAGGGGTCCAGATACGCAGTATTTT	CASNDRGPDTQYF
TRBV28	TRBJ2-7	TRBD2	.	TGTGCCAGCTGGAAGACTAGCCGTGGGGAGCAGTACTTC	CASWKTSRGEQYF
TRBV28	TRBJ1-4	.	.	TGTGCCACCACAGAGGACCGGGAAAAACTGTTTTTT	CATTEDREKLFF
TRBV5-1	TRBJ2-7	TRBD1	few	TGCGCCAGCAGACCACAGGGGGCATCGGGCGAGCAGTACTTC	CASRPQGASGEQYF
TRBV18	TRBJ2-5	.	few	TGTGCCAGCTCACCACCGGCCTACCCCCAAGAGACCCAGTACTTC	CASSPPAYPQETQYF
TRBV6-5	TRBJ1-2	.	few	TGTGCCAGCAGTGAACAGGGTAACTATGGCTACACCTTC	CASSEQGNYGYTF
TRBV16	TRBJ2-7	TRBD2	few	TGTGCCAGCAGCCAAGAGCGGGACTACGAGCAGTACTTC	CASSQERDYEQYF
TRBV12-5	TRBJ2-5	.	few	TGTGCTAGTGGGGACAGCGCAGAGACCCAGTACTTC	CASGDSAETQYF
TRBV5-1	TRBJ1-2	TRBD1	.	TGCGCCAGCAGCTTCACCGGGACAGGGAACGACTATGGCTACACCTTC	CASSFTGTGNDYGYTF
TRBV6-5	TRBJ2-1	TRBD1	few	TGTGCCAGCAGTGACAGGGTGGAGCAGTTCTTC	CASSDRVEQFF
TRBV7-9	TRBJ1-2	.	few	TGTGCCAGCAGCCGGTGGGACGCCGGATACTATGGCTACACCTTC	CASSRWDAGYYGYTF
TRBV2	TRBJ2-1	.	few	TGTGCCAGCAGTGACAAGGGGTATGAGCAGTTCTTC	CASSDKGYEQFF
TRBV18	TRBJ2-3	.	.	TGTGCCAGCTCACCACTAGCTAACTCAGATACGCAGTATTTT	CASSPLANSDTQYF
TRBV5-4	TRBJ2-7	TRBD2	.	TGTGCCAGCAGCTTGGCTAGCGGGAGGATTGGGCAGTACTTC	CASSLASGRIGQYF
TRBV4-3	TRBJ1-1	.	.	TGCGCCAGCAGCCAAGCAGTCAGGGGAGACACTGAAGCTTTCTTT	CASSQAVRGDTEAFF
TRBV18	TRBJ2-7	.	many	TGTGCCAGCTCGCGACTACCGGACGGGACCTACGAGCAGTACTTC	CASSRLPDGTYEQYF
TRBV2	TRBJ1-5	.	.	TGTGCCAGCAGGCGACAGGCTTCGAATCAGCCCCAGCATTTT	CASRRQASNQPQHF
TRBV19	TRBJ2-2	.	.	TGTGCCAGTAGTATACAAGGGTACACCGGGGAGCTGTTTTTT	CASSIQGYTGELFF
TRBV7-6	TRBJ2-7	.	.	TGTGCCAGCAGCTTACTAGGGAACCCCTACGAGCAGTACTTC	CASSLLGNPYEQYF